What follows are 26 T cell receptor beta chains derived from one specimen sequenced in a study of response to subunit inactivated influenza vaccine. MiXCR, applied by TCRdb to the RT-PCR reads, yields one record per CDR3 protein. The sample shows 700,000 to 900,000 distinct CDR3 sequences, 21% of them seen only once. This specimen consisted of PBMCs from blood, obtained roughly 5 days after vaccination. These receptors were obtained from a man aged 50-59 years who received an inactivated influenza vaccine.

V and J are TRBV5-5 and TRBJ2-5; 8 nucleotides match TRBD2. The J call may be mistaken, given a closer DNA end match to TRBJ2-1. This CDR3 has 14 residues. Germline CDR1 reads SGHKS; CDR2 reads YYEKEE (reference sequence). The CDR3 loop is CASSDPGGQETQFF. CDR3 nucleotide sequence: TGTGCCAGCAGCGACCCGGGGGGGCAAGAGACCCAGTTCTTC.

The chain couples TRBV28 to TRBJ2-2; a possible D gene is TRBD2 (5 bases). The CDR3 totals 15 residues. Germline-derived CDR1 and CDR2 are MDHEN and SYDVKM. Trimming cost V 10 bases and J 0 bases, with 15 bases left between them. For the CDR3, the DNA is TGTGCCACAGGCGGGCCACAATCGAACACCGGGGAGCTGTTTTTT. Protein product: CATGGPQSNTGELFF.

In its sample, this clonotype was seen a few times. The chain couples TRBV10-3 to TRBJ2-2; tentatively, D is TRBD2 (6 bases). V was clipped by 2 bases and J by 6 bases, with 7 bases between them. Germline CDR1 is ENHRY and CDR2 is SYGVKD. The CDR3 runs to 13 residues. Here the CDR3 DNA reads TGTGCCATCAGTGAGCCGGGGGCCGGGGAGCTGTTTTTT. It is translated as CAISEPGAGELFF.

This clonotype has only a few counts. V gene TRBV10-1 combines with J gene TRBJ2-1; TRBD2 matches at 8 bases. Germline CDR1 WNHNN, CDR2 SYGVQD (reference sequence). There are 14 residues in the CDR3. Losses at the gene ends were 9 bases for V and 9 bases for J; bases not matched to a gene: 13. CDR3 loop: CASSTGTRVFEQFF. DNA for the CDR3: TGCGCCAGTAGCACCGGGACTAGGGTGTTTGAGCAGTTCTTC.

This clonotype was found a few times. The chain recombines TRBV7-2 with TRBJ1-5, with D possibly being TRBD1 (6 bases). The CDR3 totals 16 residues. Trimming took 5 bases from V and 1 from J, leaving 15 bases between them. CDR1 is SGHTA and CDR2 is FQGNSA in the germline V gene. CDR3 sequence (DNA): TGTGCCAGCAGCCCTCCAGCCGGACAGAGCAATCAGCCCCAGCATTTT. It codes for CASSPPAGQSNQPQHF.

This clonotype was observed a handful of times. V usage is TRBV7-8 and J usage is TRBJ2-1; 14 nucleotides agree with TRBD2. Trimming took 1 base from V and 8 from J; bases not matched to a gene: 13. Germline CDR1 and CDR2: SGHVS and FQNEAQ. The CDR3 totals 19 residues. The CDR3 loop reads CASSLGPTSGRAIMDEQFF. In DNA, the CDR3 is TGTGCCAGCAGCTTAGGACCGACTAGCGGGAGGGCCATTATGGATGAGCAGTTCTTC.

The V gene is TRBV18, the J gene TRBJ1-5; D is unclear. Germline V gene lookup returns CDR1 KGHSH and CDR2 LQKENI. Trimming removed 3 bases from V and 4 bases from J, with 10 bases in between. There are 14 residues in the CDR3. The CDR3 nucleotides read TGTGCCAGCTCACCGGAGCCACAAAATCAGCCCCAGCATTTT. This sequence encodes CASSPEPQNQPQHF.

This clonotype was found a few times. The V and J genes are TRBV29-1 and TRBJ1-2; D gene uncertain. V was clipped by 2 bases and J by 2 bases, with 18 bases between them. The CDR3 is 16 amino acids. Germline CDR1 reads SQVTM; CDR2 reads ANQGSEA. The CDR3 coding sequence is TGCAGCGTTGAAACCTCCGTACCCCTACAGAACTATGGCTACACCTTC. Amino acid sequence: CSVETSVPLQNYGYTF.

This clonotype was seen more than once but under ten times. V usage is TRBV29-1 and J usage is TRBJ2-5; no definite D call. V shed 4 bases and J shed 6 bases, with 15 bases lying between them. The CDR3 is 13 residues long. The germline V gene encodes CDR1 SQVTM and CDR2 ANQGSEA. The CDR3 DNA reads TGCAGCGTTGGTGGGTTAGGGCCGCAGACCCAGTACTTC. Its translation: CSVGGLGPQTQYF.

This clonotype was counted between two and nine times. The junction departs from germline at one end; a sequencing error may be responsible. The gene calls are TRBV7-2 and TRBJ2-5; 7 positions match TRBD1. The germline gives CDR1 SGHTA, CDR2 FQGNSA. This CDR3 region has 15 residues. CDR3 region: CASSFPGTAQETQYF. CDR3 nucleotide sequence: TGTGCCAGTAGCTTCCCCGGGACAGCGCAAGAGACCCAGTACTTC.

CDR3 sequence: CASSLGGTSGMSSPDIGAKNIQYF. CDR3 DNA sequence: TGTGCCAGCAGCTTAGGGGGGACTAGCGGGATGAGTAGTCCCGATATAGGGGCCAAAAACATTCAGTACTTC. This sequence joins TRBV7-6 and TRBJ2-4; 13 bases align to TRBD2. Germline V gene data show CDR1 as SGHVS and CDR2 as FNYEAQ. The CDR3 covers 24 residues. The junction had 22 bases not matched to a gene; V was cut back by 1 base and J by 1 base.

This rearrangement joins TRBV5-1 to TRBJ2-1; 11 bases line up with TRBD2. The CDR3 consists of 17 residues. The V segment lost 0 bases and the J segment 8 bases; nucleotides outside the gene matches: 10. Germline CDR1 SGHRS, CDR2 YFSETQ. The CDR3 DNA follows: TGCGCCAGCAGCTTGGCGATTAGCGGGGGGGTGGTTGATGAGCAGTTCTTC. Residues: CASSLAISGGVVDEQFF.

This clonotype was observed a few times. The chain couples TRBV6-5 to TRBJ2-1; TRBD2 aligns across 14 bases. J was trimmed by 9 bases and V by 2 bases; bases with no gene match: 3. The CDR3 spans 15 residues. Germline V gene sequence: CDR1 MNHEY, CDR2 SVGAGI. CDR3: CASSYGTSGSGEQFF. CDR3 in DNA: TGTGCCAGCAGTTACGGGACTAGCGGGAGCGGTGAGCAGTTCTTC.

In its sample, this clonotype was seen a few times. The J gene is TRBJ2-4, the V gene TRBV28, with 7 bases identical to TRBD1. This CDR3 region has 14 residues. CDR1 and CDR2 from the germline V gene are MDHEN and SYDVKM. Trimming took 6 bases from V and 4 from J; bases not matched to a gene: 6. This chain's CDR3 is CASRIGTVKNIQYF. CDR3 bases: TGTGCCAGCAGGATCGGGACAGTGAAAAACATTCAGTACTTC.

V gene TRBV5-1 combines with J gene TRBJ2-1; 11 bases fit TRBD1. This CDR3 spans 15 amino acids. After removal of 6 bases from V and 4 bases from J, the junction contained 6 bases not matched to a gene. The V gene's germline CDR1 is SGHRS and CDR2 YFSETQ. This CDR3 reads CASKVGQGAYNEQFF. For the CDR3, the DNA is TGCGCCAGCAAGGTTGGACAGGGGGCTTACAATGAGCAGTTCTTC.

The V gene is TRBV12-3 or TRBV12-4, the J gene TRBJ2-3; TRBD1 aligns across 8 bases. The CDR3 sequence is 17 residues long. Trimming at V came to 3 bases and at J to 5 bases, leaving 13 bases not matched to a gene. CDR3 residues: CASSFHPLQGAGDTQYF. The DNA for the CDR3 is TGTGCCAGCAGTTTCCACCCTCTTCAGGGGGCAGGAGATACGCAGTATTTT.

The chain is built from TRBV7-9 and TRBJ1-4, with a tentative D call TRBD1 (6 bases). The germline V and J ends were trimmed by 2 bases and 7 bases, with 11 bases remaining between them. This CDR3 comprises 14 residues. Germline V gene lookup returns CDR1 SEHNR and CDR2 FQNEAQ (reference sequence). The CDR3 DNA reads TGTGCCAGCAGCTTATTAGGGGGATCTGAAAAACTGTTTTTT. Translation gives CASSLLGGSEKLFF.

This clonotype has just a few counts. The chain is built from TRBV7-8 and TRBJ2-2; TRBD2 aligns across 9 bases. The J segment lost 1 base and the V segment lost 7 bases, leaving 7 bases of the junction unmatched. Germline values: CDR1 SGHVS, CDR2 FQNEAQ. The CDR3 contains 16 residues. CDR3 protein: CASIKGSGRNTGELFF. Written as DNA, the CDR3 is TGTGCCAGCATCAAGGGTAGCGGGAGGAACACCGGGGAGCTGTTTTTT.

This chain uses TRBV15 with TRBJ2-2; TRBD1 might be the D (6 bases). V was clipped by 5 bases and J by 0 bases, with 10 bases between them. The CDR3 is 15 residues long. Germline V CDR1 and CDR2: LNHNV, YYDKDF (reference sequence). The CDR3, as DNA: TGTGCCACCAGCGGACGACAGGCGAACACCGGGGAGCTGTTTTTT. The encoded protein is CATSGRQANTGELFF.

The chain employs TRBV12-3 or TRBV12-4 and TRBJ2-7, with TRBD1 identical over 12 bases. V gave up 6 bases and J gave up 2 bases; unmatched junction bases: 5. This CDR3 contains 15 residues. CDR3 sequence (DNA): TGTGCCAGCAGCAAGGGGACAGGGGGCGCCTACGAGCAGTACTTC. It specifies CASSKGTGGAYEQYF.

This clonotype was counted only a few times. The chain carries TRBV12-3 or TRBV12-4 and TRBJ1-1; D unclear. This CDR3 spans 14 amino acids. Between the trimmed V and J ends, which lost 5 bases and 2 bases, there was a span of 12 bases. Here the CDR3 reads CASSPRPKNTEAFF. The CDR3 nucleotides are TGTGCCAGCAGTCCACGGCCAAAAAACACTGAAGCTTTCTTT.

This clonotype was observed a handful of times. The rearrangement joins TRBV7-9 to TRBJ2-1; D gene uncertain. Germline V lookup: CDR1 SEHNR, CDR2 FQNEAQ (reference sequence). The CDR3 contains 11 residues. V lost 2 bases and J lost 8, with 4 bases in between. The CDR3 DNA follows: TGTGCCAGCAGCTTAATTCATGAGCAGTTCTTC. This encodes CASSLIHEQFF.

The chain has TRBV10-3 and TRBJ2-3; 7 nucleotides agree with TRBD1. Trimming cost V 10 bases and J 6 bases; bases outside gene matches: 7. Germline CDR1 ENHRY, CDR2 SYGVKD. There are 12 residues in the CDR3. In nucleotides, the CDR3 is TGTGCCACACAACAGGGGTTGGATACGCAGTATTTT. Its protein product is CATQQGLDTQYF.

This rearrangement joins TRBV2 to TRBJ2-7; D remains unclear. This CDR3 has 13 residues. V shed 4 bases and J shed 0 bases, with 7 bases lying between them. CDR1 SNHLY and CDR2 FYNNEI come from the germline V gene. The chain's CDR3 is CASSAESSYEQYF. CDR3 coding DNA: TGTGCCAGCAGTGCTGAGAGCTCCTACGAGCAGTACTTC.

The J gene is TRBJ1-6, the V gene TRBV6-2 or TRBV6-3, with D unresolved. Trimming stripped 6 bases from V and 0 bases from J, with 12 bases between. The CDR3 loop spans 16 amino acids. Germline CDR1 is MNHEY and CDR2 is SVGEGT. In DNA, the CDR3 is TGTGCCAGCAGACGACAAGGGAGCTCCTATAATTCACCCCTCCACTTT. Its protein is CASRRQGSSYNSPLHF.

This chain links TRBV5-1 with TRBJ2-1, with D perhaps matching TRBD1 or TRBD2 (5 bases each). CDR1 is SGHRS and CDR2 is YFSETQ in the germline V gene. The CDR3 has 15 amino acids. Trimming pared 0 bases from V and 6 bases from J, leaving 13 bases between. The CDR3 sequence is CASSLVTSGANEQFF. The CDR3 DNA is TGCGCCAGCAGCTTGGTAACTAGTGGGGCCAATGAGCAGTTCTTC.